This TCR beta chain was sequenced for a study of cytomegalovirus exposure and HLA in healthy donors. V shed 3 bases and J 3 bases; nucleotides not matched to a gene: 3. In germline, CDR1 is KGHSH, CDR2 LQKENI. There are 14 residues in the CDR3. As concerns this clone: The sample holds other DNA sequences that translate to the same CDR3.

60 Vbeta and 13 Jbeta primers were used in PCR. Profiled with immunoSEQ multiplex PCR; TCRdb holds only in-frame clones, not every one. The table lists 110,000 to 150,000 clones, about 81% of them singletons. The source material was PBMCs. The chain uses TRBV18 and TRBJ2-7; the match to TRBD1 covers 9 bases. This sequence originates from a man aged 25 to 40 in good health and CMV-seronegative. The CDR3 DNA reads as TGTGCCAGCTCACCGGGACAGGGTGACTACGAGCAGTACTTC. Its translation: CASSPGQGDYEQYF.